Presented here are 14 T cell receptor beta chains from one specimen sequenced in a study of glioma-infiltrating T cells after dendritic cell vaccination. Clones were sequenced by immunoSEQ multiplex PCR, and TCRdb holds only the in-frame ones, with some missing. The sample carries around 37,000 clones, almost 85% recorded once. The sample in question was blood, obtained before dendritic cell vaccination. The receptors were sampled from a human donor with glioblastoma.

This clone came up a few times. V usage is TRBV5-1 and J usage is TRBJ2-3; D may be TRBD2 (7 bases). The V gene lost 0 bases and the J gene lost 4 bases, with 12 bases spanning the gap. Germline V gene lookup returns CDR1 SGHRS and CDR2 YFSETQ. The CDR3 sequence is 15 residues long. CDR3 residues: CASSLDLGGADTQYF. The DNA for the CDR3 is TGCGCCAGCAGCTTGGACCTAGGGGGGGCAGATACGCAGTATTTT.

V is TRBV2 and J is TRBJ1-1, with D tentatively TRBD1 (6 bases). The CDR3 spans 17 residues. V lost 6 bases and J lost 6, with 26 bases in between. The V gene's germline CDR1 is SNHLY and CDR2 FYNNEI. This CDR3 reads CASRITGIPTSLPEAFF. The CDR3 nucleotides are TGTGCCAGCAGAATTACAGGGATCCCTACCTCTCTACCTGAAGCTTTCTTT.

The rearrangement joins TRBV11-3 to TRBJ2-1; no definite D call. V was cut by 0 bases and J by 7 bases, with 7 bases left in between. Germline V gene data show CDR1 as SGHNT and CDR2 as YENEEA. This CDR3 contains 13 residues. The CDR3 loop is CASSLDSSNEQFF. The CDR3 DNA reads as TGTGCCAGCAGCTTAGATTCGTCGAATGAGCAGTTCTTC.

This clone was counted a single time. CDR3 bases: TGCGCCAGCAGCTTATCGCCAGGATACAATGAGCAGTTCTTC. Translated: CASSLSPGYNEQFF. The chain employs TRBV5-1 and TRBJ2-1; D is unclear. V was pared by 2 bases and J by 4 bases, with 10 bases between. This CDR3 region has 14 residues. Germline V gene sequence: CDR1 SGHRS, CDR2 YFSETQ.

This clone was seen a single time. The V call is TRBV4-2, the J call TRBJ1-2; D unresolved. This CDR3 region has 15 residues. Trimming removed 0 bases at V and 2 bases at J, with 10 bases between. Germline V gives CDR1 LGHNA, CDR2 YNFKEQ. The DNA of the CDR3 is TGTGCCAGCAGCCAAGAGGACTCAGGAAACTATGGCTACACCTTC. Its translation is CASSQEDSGNYGYTF.

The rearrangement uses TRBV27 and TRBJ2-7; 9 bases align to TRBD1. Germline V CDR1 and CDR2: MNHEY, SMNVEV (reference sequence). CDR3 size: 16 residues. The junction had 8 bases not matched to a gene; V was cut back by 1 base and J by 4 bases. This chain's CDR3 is CASSLFRDRVSYEQYF. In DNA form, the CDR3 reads TGTGCCAGCAGTTTATTCCGGGACAGGGTATCTTACGAGCAGTACTTC.

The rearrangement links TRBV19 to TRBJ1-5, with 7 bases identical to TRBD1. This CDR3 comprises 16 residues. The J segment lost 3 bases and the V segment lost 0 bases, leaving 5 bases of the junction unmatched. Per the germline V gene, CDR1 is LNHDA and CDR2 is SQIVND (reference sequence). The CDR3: CASSIDLGQFNQPQHF. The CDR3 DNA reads TGTGCCAGTAGTATAGATCTGGGACAGTTCAATCAGCCCCAGCATTTT.

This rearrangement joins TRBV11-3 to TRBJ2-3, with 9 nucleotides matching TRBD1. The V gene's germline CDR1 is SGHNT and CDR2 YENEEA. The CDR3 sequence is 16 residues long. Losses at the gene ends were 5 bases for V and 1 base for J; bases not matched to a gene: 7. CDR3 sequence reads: CASSARTGAGTDTQYF. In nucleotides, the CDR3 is TGTGCCAGCAGCGCCCGGACAGGGGCCGGCACAGATACGCAGTATTTT.

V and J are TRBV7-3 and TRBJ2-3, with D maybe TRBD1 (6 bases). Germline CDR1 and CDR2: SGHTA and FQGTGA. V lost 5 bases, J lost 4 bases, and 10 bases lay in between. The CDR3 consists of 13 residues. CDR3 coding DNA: TGTGCCAGCAGCCAGGGGTTCCCAGATACGCAGTATTTT. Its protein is CASSQGFPDTQYF.

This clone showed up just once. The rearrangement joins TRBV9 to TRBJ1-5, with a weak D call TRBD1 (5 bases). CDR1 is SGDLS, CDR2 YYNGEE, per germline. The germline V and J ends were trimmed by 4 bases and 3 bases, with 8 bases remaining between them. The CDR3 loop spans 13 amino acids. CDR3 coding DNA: TGTGCCAGCAGCAGGGGCCTCAATCAGCCCCAGCATTTT. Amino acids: CASSRGLNQPQHF.

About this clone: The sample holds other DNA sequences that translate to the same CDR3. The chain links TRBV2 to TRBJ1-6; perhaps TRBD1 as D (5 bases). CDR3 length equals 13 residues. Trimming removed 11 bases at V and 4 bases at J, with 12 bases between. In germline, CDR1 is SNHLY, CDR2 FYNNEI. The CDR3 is CAAQASYNSPLHF. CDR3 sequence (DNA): TGTGCCGCACAGGCAAGTTATAATTCACCCCTCCACTTT.

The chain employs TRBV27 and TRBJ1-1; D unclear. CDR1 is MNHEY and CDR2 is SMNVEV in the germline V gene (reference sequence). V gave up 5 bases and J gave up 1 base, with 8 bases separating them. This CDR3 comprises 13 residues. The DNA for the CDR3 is TGTGCCAGCAGTCGGGGAACGAACACTGAAGCTTTCTTT. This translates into CASSRGTNTEAFF.

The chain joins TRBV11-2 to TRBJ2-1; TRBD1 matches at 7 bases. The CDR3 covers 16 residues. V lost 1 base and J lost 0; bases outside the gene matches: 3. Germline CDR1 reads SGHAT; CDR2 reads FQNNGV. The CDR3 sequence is CASSLVTGISYNEQFF. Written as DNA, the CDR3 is TGTGCCAGCAGCTTAGTGACAGGGATCTCCTACAATGAGCAGTTCTTC. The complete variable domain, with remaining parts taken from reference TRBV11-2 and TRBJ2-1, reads EAGVAQSPRYKIIEKRQSVAFWCNPISGHATLYWYQQILGQGPKLLIQFQNNGVVDDSQLPKDRFSAERLKGVDSTLKIQPAKLEDSAVYLCASSLVTGISYNEQFFGPGTRLTVL.

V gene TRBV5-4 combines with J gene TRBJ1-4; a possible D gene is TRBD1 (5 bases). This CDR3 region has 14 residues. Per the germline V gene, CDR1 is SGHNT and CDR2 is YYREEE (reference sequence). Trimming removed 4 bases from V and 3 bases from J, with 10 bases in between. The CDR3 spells CASSPGGANEKLFF. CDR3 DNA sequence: TGTGCCAGCAGCCCGGGGGGGGCTAATGAAAAACTGTTTTTT.